The sequence of this T cell receptor beta chain was determined in a study of T cell repertoires in cytomegalovirus infection. Study context: Epitope selection comprised recently identified HLA-C-restricted CMV epitopes and well-studied HLA-B-restricted CMV epitopes. In public TCR beta signatures, there were indications of both CMV infection and matching HLA type. Regarding the study as a whole: What dominated the ex vivo response were HLA-C-restricted CMV-specific TCR beta clonotypes.

Germline V gene sequence: CDR1 SGHVS, CDR2 FNYEAQ. J gave up 10 bases and V 4 bases, and 5 bases lay outside the gene matches. The CDR3 extends over 12 amino acids. In the case of this clonotype: Its specificity is unknown. This could be a read error, since a much larger clone is one nucleotide away.

TCRdb redid the calling of the reads with MiXCR, one entry per CDR3 protein. The table lists some 940,000 distinct CDR3 sequences, roughly 30% of them singletons. The source of this sequence is a human donor in good health (CMV status not recorded). Some clones in this sample may be carry-over from other donors' samples. The sequencing here drew on cultured CD8+ T cells from PBMCs, taken from culture after CMV antigen stimulation. V is TRBV7-6 and J is TRBJ2-3, with TRBD1 identical over 7 bases. CDR3 bases: TGTGCCAGCAGCTCGTGGGACAGAGCGCAGTATTTT. It yields the protein CASSSWDRAQYF. The full variable domain, its missing parts supplied by reference TRBV7-6 and TRBJ2-3, is GAGVSQSPRYKVTKRGQDVALRCDPISGHVSLYWYRQALGQGPEFLTYFNYEAQQDKSGLPNDRFSAERPEGSISTLTIQRTEQRDSAMYRCASSSWDRAQYFGPGTRLTVL.